Detailed here is one T cell receptor beta chain. TCRdb itself ran the PCR reads through MiXCR, one entry per CDR3 protein. The repertoire holds 97,000 or so distinct CDR3 sequences, with about half as singletons. CDR3 length equals 16 residues. Trimming took 5 bases from V and 6 from J; bases not matched to a gene: 7. Germline loops: CDR1 SGHTA, CDR2 FQGTGA. This specimen comes from a study of CDR3 diversity in severe acne. The chain uses TRBV7-3 and TRBJ2-1; TRBD2 aligns across 13 bases. The clonotype originates from a male donor with acne. Material for sequencing was blood. DNA for the CDR3: TGTGCCAGCAGCCGACTAGCGGGAGGTTGGCTCAATGAGCAGTTCTTC. This sequence encodes CASSRLAGGWLNEQFF.